This T cell receptor (beta chain) was documented in a study of cytomegalovirus exposure and HLA in healthy donors. The sample holds one count of this clone. 13 Jbeta primers and 60 Vbeta primers were used for the PCR. Repertoires were generated with immunoSEQ multiplex PCR, while TCRdb's copy carries only in-frame clones and drops some. This sample carries 150,000 to 200,000 clones, roughly 80% of them seen once, and the ten largest clones take less than 5%. V lost 0 bases and J lost 0, with 14 bases in between. The CDR3 covers 17 residues. Germline CDR1 is MGHRA and CDR2 is YSYEKL. Material: PBMCs. V and J are TRBV4-1 and TRBJ2-5; possibly TRBD1 for D (6 bases). This TCR was sampled from a male donor in good health and CMV-seronegative. Here the CDR3 reads CASSQDQGPRYQETQYF. The DNA of the CDR3 is TGCGCCAGCAGCCAAGATCAGGGGCCAAGGTACCAAGAGACCCAGTACTTC.